This TCR beta chain was captured by sequencing in a study of T cell responses to AZD1222 COVID-19 vaccine. Study-wide points: Samples come after the peak T cell response, not at day 14. Spike-spanning, vaccine-associated CD4 TCRs were dominant at 160-218 and 743-854. White British ancestry dominated among donors, who included more females, and clonal diversity was possibly underestimated.

As regards this clone: No antigen is known for it.

Trimming at V came to 4 bases and at J to 5 bases, leaving 5 bases not matched to a gene. The germline V gene has CDR1 SGHRS and CDR2 YFSETQ. This CDR3 contains 15 residues. Repertoires were generated with immunoSEQ multiplex PCR, while TCRdb's copy carries only in-frame clones and drops some. The sample lists about 76,000 clones; about 74% were seen once. The genes are TRBV5-1 and TRBJ2-2; 10 nucleotides agree with TRBD2. The receptor comes from an adult who received the MenACWY meningococcal vaccine as a control. Sequenced here: peripheral blood, sampled 28 days after the second dose of the MenACWY control vaccine. The CDR3 nucleotides read TGCGCCAGCAGCCGGACTAGCGGCATTACCGGGGAGCTGTTTTTT. Amino acids: CASSRTSGITGELFF. Full variable domain (missing parts from reference TRBV5-1 and TRBJ2-2): KAGVTQTPRYLIKTRGQQVTLSCSPISGHRSVSWYQQTPGQGLQFLFEYFSETQRNKGNFPGRFSGRQFSNSRSEMNVSTLELGDSALYLCASSRTSGITGELFFGEGSRLTVL.